This T cell receptor beta chain was captured in a study of cytomegalovirus exposure and HLA in healthy donors. Study-wide context: Researchers found that roughly 77% of under 450 genotyped donors fell within the Caucasian-associated ancestry cluster.

The CDR3 has 14 residues. The junction had 8 bases not matched to a gene; V was cut back by 5 bases and J by 6 bases. Germline V gene sequence: CDR1 SEHNR, CDR2 FQNEAQ (reference sequence). Study-wide results and limits: Previously analyzed data showed that most TCR beta V segments were productive at a frequency of about 90% or about 30%. Overall, roughly 170 TCR beta chains were annotated as cytomegalovirus-associated.

PCR involved 60 Vbeta and 13 Jbeta primers. As processed by the authors: An analysis that came later counted 77 million or so unique TCR beta chains, some 11 million shared. This table comes from immunoSEQ multiplex PCR, and its TCRdb copy is limited to in-frame clones, with some not included. V, J and clone size are taken as reported in that table, and D and trimming were inferred from the DNA itself. The sample comprises approximately 210,000 clones, roughly 76% of which are singletons, and over 2% rests with the top ten. Comments on this clone: Its antigen remains unidentified.

The sequencing sample was made of PBMCs. The V and J genes are TRBV7-9 and TRBJ1-1, with 8 positions matching TRBD1. The TCR was taken from a woman aged 30 to 39 in good health and CMV-seropositive. Written as DNA, the CDR3 is TGTGCCAGCAGCCGTGGACAGGGTTACCCTGAAGCTTTCTTT. Translating it yields CASSRGQGYPEAFF.